Presented here are 16 T cell receptor beta chains from one specimen sequenced in a study of blood T cell repertoires in COVID-19. Profiled with immunoSEQ multiplex PCR; TCRdb holds only in-frame clones, not every one. Of 150,000 to 200,000 clones listed, about 74% were seen once; the top ten hold 3%. Input material: peripheral blood. These receptor sequences come from an elderly woman with acute or convalescent COVID-19.

The genes are TRBV7-9 and TRBJ2-7; 12 bases match TRBD1. The germline CDR1 and CDR2 sequences are SEHNR and FQNEAQ (reference sequence). V lost 10 bases, J lost 4 bases, and 5 bases stayed unmatched. This CDR3 is 13 amino acids long. The CDR3 loop is CATPGQGAYEQYF. As DNA, the CDR3 is TGTGCCACCCCGGGACAGGGGGCTTACGAGCAGTACTTC.

This clone was seen just once. V is TRBV7-2 and J is TRBJ1-1; weak D call: TRBD1 (5 bases). Germline CDR1 and CDR2: SGHTA and FQGNSA. The CDR3 is made up of 15 amino acids. Trimming removed 2 bases at V and 1 base at J, with 11 bases between. The CDR3 spells CASSLSQDPNTEAFF. The CDR3 DNA sequence: TGTGCCAGCAGCTTATCACAGGACCCGAACACTGAAGCTTTCTTT.

The chain uses TRBV3-1 (or the pseudogene TRBV3-2) and TRBJ2-2, with 8 bases identical to TRBD1. Germline CDR1 and CDR2: LGHDT and YNNKEL (reference sequence). V was pared by 4 bases and J by 0 bases, with 4 bases of the junction left unmatched. The CDR3 is made up of 16 amino acids. CDR3 region: CASSRYRGTNTGELFF. The CDR3 DNA sequence: TGTGCCAGCAGCCGTTACAGGGGGACGAACACCGGGGAGCTGTTTTTT.

The chain carries TRBV11-2 and TRBJ2-5; the match to TRBD1 covers 7 bases. Germline V gives CDR1 SGHAT, CDR2 FQNNGV. V lost 5 bases and J lost 5; bases outside the gene matches: 11. CDR3 length equals 15 residues. The CDR3 is CASSAIQGSGETQYF. The CDR3 DNA reads as TGTGCCAGCAGCGCGATACAGGGGTCCGGTGAGACCCAGTACTTC.

This rearrangement joins TRBV7-6 to TRBJ2-2; D remains unclear. Germline CDR1 is SGHVS and CDR2 is FNYEAQ. The V and J ends lost 5 bases and 6 bases respectively, with 16 bases between them. The CDR3 has 15 amino acids. The CDR3 nucleotides read TGTGCCAGCAGCCCGTCCTCTAGAGCCGCCGGGGAGCTGTTTTTT. This translates into CASSPSSRAAGELFF.

Only a few counts were recorded for this clone. The J gene is TRBJ2-1, the V gene TRBV29-1; tentatively, D is TRBD1 (5 bases). V was shortened by 7 bases and J by 8 bases, with 12 bases between the two germline ends. Per the germline V gene, CDR1 is SQVTM and CDR2 is ANQGSEA. The CDR3 covers 11 residues. The CDR3 spells CSGRQGDEQFF. DNA of the CDR3: TGCAGCGGCCGCCAGGGTGATGAGCAGTTCTTC.

The chain recombines TRBV5-1 with TRBJ2-7; D is possibly TRBD2 (6 bases). Germline CDR1 is SGHRS and CDR2 is YFSETQ. With 1 base removed from V and 4 bases from J, the gap between germline ends came to 15 bases. This CDR3 region has 15 residues. CDR3 DNA sequence: TGCGCCAGCAGCTTGTATTTCGCGGGAAGTTACGAGCAGTACTTC. It yields the protein CASSLYFAGSYEQYF.

This chain joins TRBV2 and TRBJ2-1, with 10 bases fitting TRBD2. Germline CDR1 and CDR2: SNHLY and FYNNEI. The ends lost 4 bases at V and 4 bases at J; junction bases unmatched: 4. CDR3 size: 15 residues. This CDR3 is CASSGLAGDYNEQFF. Here the CDR3 DNA reads TGTGCCAGCAGTGGGCTAGCGGGAGATTACAATGAGCAGTTCTTC.

This clone has a single count. Without the conserved terminal phenylalanine or tryptophan, this CDR3 likely stems from a read error. The DNA is left out, because the CDR3 cannot be placed on it with certainty; the CDR3 is given as TCRdb lists it. The CDR3: CASTRQGVRI. This chain joins TRBV6-4 and TRBJ1-4; TRBD1, the table's D call, was not compared with the DNA. In germline, CDR1 is MRHNA, CDR2 SNTAGT. Both ends counted, the CDR3 spans 10 residues.

This clone came up a few times. The chain is built from TRBV30 and TRBJ1-6, with D tentatively TRBD1 (6 bases). V was clipped by 8 bases and J by 0 bases, with 14 bases between them. The CDR3 spans 15 residues. CDR1 and CDR2 from the germline V gene are GTSNPN and SVGIG (reference sequence). CDR3 DNA sequence: TGTGCCCTTATGGGACAAAGCTCCTATAATTCACCCCTCCACTTT. Translating it yields CALMGQSSYNSPLHF.

This clone was counted a single time. The chain carries TRBV5-1 and TRBJ2-3, with 8 bases identical to TRBD2. The CDR3 is made up of 16 amino acids. The V gene end was trimmed by 5 bases and the J gene end by 2 bases; junction bases not matched to a gene: 10. CDR1 SGHRS and CDR2 YFSETQ come from the germline V gene. The CDR3 is CASSRFSGTITDTQYF. In DNA, the CDR3 is TGCGCCAGCAGTCGGTTTAGCGGGACCATCACAGATACGCAGTATTTT.

The J gene is TRBJ2-5, the V gene TRBV9; D unresolved. V lost 0 bases and J 1 base, leaving 13 bases between the germline ends. CDR1 is SGDLS and CDR2 is YYNGEE in the germline V gene. This CDR3 is built from 16 residues. CDR3 sequence reads: CASSVGIDIPQETQYF. In DNA form, the CDR3 reads TGTGCCAGCAGCGTAGGAATTGACATTCCCCAAGAGACCCAGTACTTC.

The V call is TRBV27, the J call TRBJ1-4, with TRBD1 identical over 8 bases. The J segment lost 3 bases and the V segment lost 6 bases, leaving 9 bases of the junction unmatched. This CDR3 contains 16 residues. From germline, CDR1 is MNHEY and CDR2 SMNVEV (reference sequence). This chain's CDR3 is CASRTGVSGANEKLFF. The CDR3 DNA is TGTGCCAGCAGGACAGGGGTTTCAGGGGCTAATGAAAAACTGTTTTTT.

J is TRBJ1-5 and V is TRBV18, with 8 bases aligning to TRBD1. Germline-derived CDR1 and CDR2 are KGHSH and LQKENI. This CDR3 is built from 17 residues. Trimming took 3 bases from V and 2 from J; bases not matched to a gene: 9. CDR3 in DNA: TGTGCCAGCTCACCTCGGGACAGGTTTGAGGGCAATCAGCCCCAGCATTTT. It is translated as CASSPRDRFEGNQPQHF.

The rearrangement joins TRBV19 to TRBJ2-7, with TRBD2 matching 14 bases. V dropped 4 bases and J dropped 6; count of bases not matched to a gene: 17. Looked up from germline, CDR1 is LNHDA and CDR2 is SQIVND (reference sequence). This CDR3 region has 19 residues. CDR3 in amino acids: CASSTGLAGGWMVGVEQYF. DNA for the CDR3: TGTGCCAGTAGTACCGGACTAGCGGGAGGATGGATGGTCGGGGTCGAGCAGTACTTC.

In this sample, this clone turned up a few times. The chain joins TRBV12-5 to TRBJ2-1; 13 bases map to TRBD2. Germline CDR1 LGHNT, CDR2 FRNRAP. This CDR3 contains 16 residues. The junction had 7 bases not matched to a gene; V was cut back by 5 bases and J by 6 bases. The CDR3 is CASGPRGTSGTNEQFF. As DNA, the CDR3 is TGTGCTAGTGGTCCTAGGGGGACTAGCGGGACCAATGAGCAGTTCTTC.